This section outlines one T cell receptor beta chain sequence together with its context. This CDR3 spans 14 amino acids. J was trimmed by 4 bases and V by 6 bases; bases with no gene match: 4. The germline V gene encodes CDR1 SNHLY and CDR2 FYNNEI. Assay used: immunoSEQ multiplex PCR; TCRdb lists only in-frame clones, some missing. The sample includes over 150,000 clones, 65% to 85% seen only once; the top ten take 6% to 8%. This sample is drawn from a study of blood T cell repertoires in COVID-19. Study information: Specimens from acute and convalescent COVID-19 originated in the United States, Italy and Spain. PBMCs, B-cell-depleted T cells, or T cells were the source of the cDNA or gDNA that made up the material.

Each participant's cohort was designated according to participant-reported clinical history. Two consecutive negative NP/OP PCR tests, clearance, or resolved symptoms defined Cohort 3 recovery. The V and J genes are TRBV2 and TRBJ1-5; 9 bases fit TRBD1. Source material: PBMCs or T cells enriched from blood (not recorded which). The clonotype comes from a man between 40 and 49 years old who had recovered from COVID-19. In DNA, the CDR3 is TGTGCCAGCAGGGGGGACAGGGAGAATCAGCCCCAGCATTTT. Translating gives CASRGDRENQPQHF.